The clone carrying this T cell receptor (beta chain) has ten or more counts. This record comes from a study of spatial heterogeneity in lung cancer. Study background: Available follow-up PBMC samples, collected a median of around two years post-resection, were sequenced.

Time point meaning: blood at routine non-recurrence follow-up after resection. TCRdb called the 5' RACE reads again in MiXCR, with one record for every CDR3 protein. The sample has over 95,000 distinct CDR3 sequences; less than 14% are singletons. The input for sequencing was PBMCs, taken at follow-up. The clonotype was recovered from a female donor with early-stage non-small cell lung cancer.

The CDR3 protein is CASSLGHYGYTF. CDR3 sequence (DNA): TGTGCCAGCAGTCTCGGACACTATGGCTACACCTTC. The chain couples TRBV28 to TRBJ1-2; D call uncertain. Looked up from germline, CDR1 is MDHEN and CDR2 is SYDVKM. The V end lost 5 bases, the J end lost 3 bases, and 7 bases lay between the germline ends. The CDR3 is 12 amino acids.